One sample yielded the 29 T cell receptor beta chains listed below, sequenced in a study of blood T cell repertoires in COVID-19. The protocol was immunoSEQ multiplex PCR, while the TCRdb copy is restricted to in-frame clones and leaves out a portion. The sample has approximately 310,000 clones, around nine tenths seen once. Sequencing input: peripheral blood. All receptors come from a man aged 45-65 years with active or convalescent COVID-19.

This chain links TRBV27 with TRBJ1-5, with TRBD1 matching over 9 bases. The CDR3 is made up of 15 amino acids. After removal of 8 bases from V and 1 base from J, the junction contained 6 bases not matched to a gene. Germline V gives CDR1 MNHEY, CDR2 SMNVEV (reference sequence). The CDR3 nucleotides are TGTGCCAGCGTCACAGGGGGCAGGAGCAATCAGCCCCAGCATTTT. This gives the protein CASVTGGRSNQPQHF.

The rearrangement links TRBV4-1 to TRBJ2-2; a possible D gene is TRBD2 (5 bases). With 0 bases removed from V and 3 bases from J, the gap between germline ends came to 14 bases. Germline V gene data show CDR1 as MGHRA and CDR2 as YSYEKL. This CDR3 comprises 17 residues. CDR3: CASSQEIWRKYTGELFF. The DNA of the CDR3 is TGCGCCAGCAGCCAAGAAATCTGGAGGAAGTACACCGGGGAGCTGTTTTTT.

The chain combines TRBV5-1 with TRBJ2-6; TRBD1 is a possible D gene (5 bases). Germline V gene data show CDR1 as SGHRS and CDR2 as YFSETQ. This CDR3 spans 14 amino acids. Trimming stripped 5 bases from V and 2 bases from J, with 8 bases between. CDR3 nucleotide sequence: TGCGCCAGCAGACCAGGGACTGGGGCCAACGTCCTGACTTTC. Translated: CASRPGTGANVLTF.

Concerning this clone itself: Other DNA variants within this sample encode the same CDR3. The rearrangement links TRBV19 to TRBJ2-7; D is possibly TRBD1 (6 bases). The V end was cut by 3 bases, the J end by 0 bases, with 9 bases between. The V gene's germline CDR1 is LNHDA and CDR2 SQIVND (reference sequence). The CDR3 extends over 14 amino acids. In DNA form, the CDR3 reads TGTGCCAGTAGTATTAGGGGGAGCTCCTACGAGCAGTACTTC. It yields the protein CASSIRGSSYEQYF.

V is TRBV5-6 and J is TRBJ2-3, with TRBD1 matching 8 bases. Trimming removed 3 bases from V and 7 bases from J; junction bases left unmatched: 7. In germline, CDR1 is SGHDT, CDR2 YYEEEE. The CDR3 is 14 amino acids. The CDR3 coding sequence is TGTGCCAGCAGCTATACAGGGGGTGGAAATACGCAGTATTTT. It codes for CASSYTGGGNTQYF.

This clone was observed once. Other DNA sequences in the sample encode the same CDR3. CDR3 coding DNA: TGTGCCTGGAGTGTGCAGGGAGGCTATGGCTACACCTTC. As protein: CAWSVQGGYGYTF. The chain employs TRBV30 and TRBJ1-2, with a weak D call TRBD1 (5 bases). V was shortened by 0 bases and J by 4 bases, with 9 bases between the two germline ends. The CDR3 runs to 13 residues. Germline V lookup: CDR1 GTSNPN, CDR2 SVGIG (reference sequence). The full variable domain, its missing parts supplied by reference TRBV30 and TRBJ1-2, is SQTIHQWPATLVQPVGSPLSLECTVEGTSNPNLYWYRQAAGRGLQLLFYSVGIGQISSEVPQNLSASRPQDRQFILSSKKLLLSDSGFYLCAWSVQGGYGYTFGSGTRLTVV.

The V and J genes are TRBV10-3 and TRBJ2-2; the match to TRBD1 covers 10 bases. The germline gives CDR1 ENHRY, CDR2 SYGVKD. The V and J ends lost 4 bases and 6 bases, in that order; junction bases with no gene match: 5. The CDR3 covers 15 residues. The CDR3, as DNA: TGTGCCATCAGTGTAGGGGACAGGGGACCCGGGGAGCTGTTTTTT. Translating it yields CAISVGDRGPGELFF.

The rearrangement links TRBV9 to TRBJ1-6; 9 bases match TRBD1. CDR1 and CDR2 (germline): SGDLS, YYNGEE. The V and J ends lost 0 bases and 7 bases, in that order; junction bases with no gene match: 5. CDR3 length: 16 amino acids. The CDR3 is CASSVETGGWNSPLHF. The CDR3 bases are TGTGCCAGCAGCGTAGAGACAGGGGGTTGGAATTCACCCCTCCACTTT.

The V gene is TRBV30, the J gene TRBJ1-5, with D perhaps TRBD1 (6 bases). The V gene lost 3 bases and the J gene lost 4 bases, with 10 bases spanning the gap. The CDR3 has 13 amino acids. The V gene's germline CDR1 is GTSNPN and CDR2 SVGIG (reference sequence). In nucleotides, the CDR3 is TGTGCCTGGAGCGCCGACAGGAATCAGCCCCAGCATTTT. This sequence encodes CAWSADRNQPQHF.

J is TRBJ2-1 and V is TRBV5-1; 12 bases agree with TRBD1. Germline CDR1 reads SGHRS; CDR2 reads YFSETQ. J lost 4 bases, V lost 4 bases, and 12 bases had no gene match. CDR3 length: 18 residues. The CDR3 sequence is CASSQNPGQGAGYNEQFF. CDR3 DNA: TGCGCCAGCAGCCAGAACCCGGGACAGGGGGCGGGATACAATGAGCAGTTCTTC.

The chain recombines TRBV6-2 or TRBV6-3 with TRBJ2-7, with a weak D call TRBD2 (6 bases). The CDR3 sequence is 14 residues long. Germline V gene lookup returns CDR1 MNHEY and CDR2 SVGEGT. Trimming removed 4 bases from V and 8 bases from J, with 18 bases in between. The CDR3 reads CASSSPGLRIQQYF. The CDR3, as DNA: TGTGCCAGCAGTTCTCCGGGACTGAGGATACAGCAGTACTTC.

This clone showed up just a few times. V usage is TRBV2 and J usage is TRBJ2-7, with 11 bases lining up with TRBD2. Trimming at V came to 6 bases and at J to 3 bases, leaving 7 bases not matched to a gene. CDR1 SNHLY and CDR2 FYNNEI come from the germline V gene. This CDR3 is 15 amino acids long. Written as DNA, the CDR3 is TGTGCCAGCAGGTTCCTTAGCGGGGGGGTCTACGAGCAGTACTTC. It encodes CASRFLSGGVYEQYF.

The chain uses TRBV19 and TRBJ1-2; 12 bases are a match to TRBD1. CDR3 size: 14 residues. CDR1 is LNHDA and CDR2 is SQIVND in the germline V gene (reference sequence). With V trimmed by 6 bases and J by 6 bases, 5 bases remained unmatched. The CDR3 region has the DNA TGTGCCAGTAGGAGGGACAGGGGGCATGATGGCTACACCTTC. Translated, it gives CASRRDRGHDGYTF.

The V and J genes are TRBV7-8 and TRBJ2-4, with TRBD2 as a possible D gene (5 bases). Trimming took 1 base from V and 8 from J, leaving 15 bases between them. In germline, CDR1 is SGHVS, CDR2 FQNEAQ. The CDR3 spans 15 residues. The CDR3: CASSLDVGVSDIQYF. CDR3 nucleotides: TGTGCCAGCAGCTTAGATGTCGGGGTCTCTGACATTCAGTACTTC.

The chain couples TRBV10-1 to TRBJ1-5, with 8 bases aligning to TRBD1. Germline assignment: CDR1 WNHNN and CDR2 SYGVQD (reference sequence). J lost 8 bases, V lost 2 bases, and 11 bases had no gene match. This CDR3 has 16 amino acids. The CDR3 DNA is TGCGCCAGCAGTGAGCTATGGGACAGGTCTACGGAGCCCCAGCATTTT. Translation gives CASSELWDRSTEPQHF.

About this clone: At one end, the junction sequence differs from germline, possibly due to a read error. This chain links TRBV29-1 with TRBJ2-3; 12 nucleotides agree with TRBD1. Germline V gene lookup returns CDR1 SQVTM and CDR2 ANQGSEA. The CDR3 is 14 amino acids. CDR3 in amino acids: CSVEGDRGHTEALF. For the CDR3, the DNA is TGCAGCGTTGAGGGGGACAGGGGGCATACTGAGGCTTTATTT.

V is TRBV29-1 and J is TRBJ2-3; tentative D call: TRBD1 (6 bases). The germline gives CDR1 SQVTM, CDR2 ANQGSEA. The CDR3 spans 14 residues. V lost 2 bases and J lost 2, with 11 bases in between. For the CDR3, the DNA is TGCAGCGTTGAAAGGACAGCATTCACAGATACGCAGTATTTT. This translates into CSVERTAFTDTQYF.

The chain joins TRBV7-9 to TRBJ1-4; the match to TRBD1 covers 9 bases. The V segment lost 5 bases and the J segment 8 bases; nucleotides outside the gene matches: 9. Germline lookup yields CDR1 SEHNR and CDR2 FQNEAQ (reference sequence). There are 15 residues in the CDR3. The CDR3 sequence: CASSQLTGGVEKLFF. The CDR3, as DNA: TGTGCCAGCAGCCAACTGACAGGGGGAGTGGAAAAACTGTTTTTT.

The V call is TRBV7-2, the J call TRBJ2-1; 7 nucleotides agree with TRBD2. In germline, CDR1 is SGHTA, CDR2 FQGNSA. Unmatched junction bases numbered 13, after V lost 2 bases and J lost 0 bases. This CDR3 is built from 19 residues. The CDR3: CASSLTASGLFSSYNEQFF. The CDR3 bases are TGTGCCAGCAGCTTAACGGCTTCGGGACTATTCAGCTCCTACAATGAGCAGTTCTTC. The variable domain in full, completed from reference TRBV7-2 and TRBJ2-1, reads GAGVSQSPSNKVTEKGKDVELRCDPISGHTALYWYRQSLGQGLEFLIYFQGNSAPDKSGLPSDRFSAERTGGSVSTLTIQRTQQEDSAVYLCASSLTASGLFSSYNEQFFGPGTRLTVL.

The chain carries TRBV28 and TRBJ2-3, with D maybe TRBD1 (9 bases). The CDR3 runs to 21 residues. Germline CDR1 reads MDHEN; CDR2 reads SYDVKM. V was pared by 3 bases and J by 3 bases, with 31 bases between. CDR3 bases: TGTGCCAGCAGTTTTCCGGGGGACAGGGATAGCGGGGCTGCTAAGACAGATACGCAGTATTTT. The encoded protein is CASSFPGDRDSGAAKTDTQYF.

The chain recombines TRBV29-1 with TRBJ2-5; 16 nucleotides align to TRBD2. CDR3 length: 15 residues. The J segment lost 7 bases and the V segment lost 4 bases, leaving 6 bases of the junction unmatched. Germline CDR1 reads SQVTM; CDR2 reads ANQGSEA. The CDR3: CSVVGTSGRAGTQYF. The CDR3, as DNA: TGCAGCGTTGTTGGGACTAGCGGGAGGGCTGGGACCCAGTACTTC. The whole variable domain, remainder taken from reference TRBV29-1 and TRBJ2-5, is SAVISQKPSRDICQRGTSLTIQCQVDSQVTMMFWYRQQPGQSLTLIATANQGSEATYESGFVIDKFPISRPNLTFSTLTVSNMSPEDSSIYLCSVVGTSGRAGTQYFGPGTRLLVL.

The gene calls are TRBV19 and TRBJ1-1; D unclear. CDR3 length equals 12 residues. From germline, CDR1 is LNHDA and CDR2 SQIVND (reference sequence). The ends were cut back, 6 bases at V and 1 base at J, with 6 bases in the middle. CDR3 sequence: CASREGNTEAFF. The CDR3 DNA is TGTGCCAGTAGGGAGGGGAACACTGAAGCTTTCTTT.

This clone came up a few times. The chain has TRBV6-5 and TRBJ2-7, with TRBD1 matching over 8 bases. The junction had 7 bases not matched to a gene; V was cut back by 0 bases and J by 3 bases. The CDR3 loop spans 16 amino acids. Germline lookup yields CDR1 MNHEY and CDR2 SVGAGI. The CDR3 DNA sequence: TGTGCCAGCAGTTACTCCCCCACAGGGGGAGACTACGAGCAGTACTTC. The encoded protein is CASSYSPTGGDYEQYF.

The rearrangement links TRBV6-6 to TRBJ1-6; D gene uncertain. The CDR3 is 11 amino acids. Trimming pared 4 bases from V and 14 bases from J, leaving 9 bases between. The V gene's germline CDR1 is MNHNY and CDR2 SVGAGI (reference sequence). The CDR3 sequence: CASSFDGALHF. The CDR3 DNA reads TGTGCCAGCAGTTTCGACGGGGCCCTCCACTTT.

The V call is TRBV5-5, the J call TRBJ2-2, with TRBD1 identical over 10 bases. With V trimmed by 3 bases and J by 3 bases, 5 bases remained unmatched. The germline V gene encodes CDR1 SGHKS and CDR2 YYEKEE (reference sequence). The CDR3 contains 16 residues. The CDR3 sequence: CASSSGQGDHTGELFF. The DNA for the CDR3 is TGTGCCAGCAGCTCCGGACAGGGGGATCACACCGGGGAGCTGTTTTTT.

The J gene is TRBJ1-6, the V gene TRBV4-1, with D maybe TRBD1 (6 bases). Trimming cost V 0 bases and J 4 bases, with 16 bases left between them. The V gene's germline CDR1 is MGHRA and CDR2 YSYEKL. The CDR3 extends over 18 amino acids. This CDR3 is CASSQDAPGTLYNSPLHF. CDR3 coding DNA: TGCGCCAGCAGCCAAGATGCCCCTGGGACACTGTATAATTCACCCCTCCACTTT.

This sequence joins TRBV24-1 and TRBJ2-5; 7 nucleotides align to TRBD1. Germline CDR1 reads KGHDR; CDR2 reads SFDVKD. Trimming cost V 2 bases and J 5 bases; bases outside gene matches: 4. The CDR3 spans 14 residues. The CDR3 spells CATSDWTGAETQYF. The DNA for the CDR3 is TGTGCCACCAGTGATTGGACAGGAGCGGAGACCCAGTACTTC.

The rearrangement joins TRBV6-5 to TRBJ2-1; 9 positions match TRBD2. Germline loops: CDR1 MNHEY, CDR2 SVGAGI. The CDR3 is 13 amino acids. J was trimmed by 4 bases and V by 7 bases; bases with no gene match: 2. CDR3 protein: CASTREGYNEQFF. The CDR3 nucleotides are TGTGCCAGCACGCGGGAGGGATACAATGAGCAGTTCTTC.

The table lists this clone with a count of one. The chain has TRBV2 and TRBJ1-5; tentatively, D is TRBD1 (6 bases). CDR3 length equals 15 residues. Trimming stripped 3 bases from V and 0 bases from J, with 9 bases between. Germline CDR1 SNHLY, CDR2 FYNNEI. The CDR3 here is CASSDTGFSNQPQHF. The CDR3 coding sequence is TGTGCCAGCAGTGATACAGGGTTTAGCAATCAGCCCCAGCATTTT.